This T cell receptor (beta chain) was sequenced during a study of CD8+ T cells in alopecia areata. Study-wide results and caveats: Alphabeta T cells residing in normal skin are also sequenced in scalp samples. Administration of tofacitinib significantly diminished scalp clonality and expanded CD8+ clones within the top 100.

As to treatment: oral pan-JAK inhibitor, 5-10 mg twice daily. TCR sequencing used cDNA made by reverse transcription of extracted RNA. TCRdb's copy holds only in-frame clones and misses some; the assay was immunoSEQ multiplex PCR. Found here are approximately 42,000 clones, roughly two thirds of them singletons; the top ten hold under 25%. With regard to this clone: The target antigen is unknown.

Germline V lookup: CDR1 GTSNPN, CDR2 SVGIG (reference sequence). V was clipped by 0 bases and J by 9 bases, with 9 bases between them. The CDR3 has 12 amino acids. The receptor comes from a human donor with alopecia areata. The source was CD8+ T cells sorted from blood, collected at week 4, from a patient treated with tofacitinib. The chain employs TRBV30 and TRBJ2-1; D is perhaps TRBD2 (5 bases). In DNA form, the CDR3 reads TGTGCCTGGAGTGTACTAAGCGGTGAGCAGTTCTTC. It yields the protein CAWSVLSGEQFF.